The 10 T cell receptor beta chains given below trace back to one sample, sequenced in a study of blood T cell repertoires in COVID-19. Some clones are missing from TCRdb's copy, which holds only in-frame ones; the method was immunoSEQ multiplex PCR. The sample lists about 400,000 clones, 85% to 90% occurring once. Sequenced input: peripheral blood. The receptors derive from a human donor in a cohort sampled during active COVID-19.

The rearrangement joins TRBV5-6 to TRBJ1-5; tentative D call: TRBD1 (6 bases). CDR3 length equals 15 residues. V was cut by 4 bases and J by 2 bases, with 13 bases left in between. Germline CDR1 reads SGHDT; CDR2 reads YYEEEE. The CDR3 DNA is TGTGCCAGCAGCGCTACAGGGACGGGCAATCAGCCCCAGCATTTT. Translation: CASSATGTGNQPQHF.

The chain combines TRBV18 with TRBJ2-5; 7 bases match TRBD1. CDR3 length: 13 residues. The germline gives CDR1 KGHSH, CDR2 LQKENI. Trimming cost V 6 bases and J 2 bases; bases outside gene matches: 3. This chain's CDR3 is CASSGDSQETQYF. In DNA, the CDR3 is TGTGCCAGCTCCGGGGACAGTCAAGAGACCCAGTACTTC.

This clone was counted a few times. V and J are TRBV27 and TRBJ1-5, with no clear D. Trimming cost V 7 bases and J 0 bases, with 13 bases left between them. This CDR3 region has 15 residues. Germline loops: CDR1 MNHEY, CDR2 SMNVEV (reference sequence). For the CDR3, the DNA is TGTGCCAGCAAGGTGTGGGCCTCTAGCAATCAGCCCCAGCATTTT. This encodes CASKVWASSNQPQHF.

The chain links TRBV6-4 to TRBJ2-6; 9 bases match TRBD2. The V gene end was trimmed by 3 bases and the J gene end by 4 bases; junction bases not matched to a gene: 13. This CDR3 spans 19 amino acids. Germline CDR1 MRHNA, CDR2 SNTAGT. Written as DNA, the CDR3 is TGTGCCAGCAGTGAGAGGCTAGCGGGGTCCTTCGGGGGGGCCAACGTCCTGACTTTC. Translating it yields CASSERLAGSFGGANVLTF.

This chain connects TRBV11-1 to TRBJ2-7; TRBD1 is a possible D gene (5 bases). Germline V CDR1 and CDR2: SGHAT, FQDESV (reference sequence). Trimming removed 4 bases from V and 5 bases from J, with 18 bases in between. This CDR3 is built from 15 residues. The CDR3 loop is CASSSSQRGKDEQYF. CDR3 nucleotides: TGTGCCAGCAGCTCCTCCCAAAGGGGTAAGGACGAGCAGTACTTC.

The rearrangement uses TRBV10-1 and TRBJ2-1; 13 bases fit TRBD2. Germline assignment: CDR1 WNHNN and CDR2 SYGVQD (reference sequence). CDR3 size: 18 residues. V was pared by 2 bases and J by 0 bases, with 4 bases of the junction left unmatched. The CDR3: CASSERTSGGSSYNEQFF. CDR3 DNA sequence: TGCGCCAGCAGTGAGAGGACTAGCGGGGGTAGCTCCTACAATGAGCAGTTCTTC.

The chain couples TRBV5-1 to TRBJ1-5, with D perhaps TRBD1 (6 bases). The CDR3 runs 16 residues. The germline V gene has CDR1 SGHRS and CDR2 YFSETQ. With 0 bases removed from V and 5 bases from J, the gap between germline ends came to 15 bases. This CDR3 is CASSLVPGAVHQPQHF. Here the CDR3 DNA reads TGCGCCAGCAGCTTGGTTCCAGGGGCAGTCCATCAGCCCCAGCATTTT.

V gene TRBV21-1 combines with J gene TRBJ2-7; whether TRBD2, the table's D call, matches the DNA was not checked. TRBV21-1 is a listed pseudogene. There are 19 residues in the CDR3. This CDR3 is CASRNPCAQLSSEADEQYF. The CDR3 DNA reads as TGTGCCAGCAGAAATCCTTGTGCACAGCTCTCCTCGGAGGCGGACGAGCAGTACTTC.

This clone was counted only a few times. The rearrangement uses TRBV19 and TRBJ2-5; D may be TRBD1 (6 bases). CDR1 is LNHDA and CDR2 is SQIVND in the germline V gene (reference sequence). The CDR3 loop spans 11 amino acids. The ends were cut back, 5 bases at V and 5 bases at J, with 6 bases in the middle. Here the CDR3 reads CASSDRETQYF. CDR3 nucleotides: TGTGCCAGTAGTGACAGGGAGACCCAGTACTTC.

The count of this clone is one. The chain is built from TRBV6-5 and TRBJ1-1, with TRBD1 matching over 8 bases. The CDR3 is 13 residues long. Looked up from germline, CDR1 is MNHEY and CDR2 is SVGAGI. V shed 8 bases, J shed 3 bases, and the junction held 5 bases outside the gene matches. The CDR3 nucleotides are TGTGCCAGCTCCCCGACAGGGGACACTGAAGCTTTCTTT. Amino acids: CASSPTGDTEAFF.